Each of the 28 T cell receptor beta chains below was sequenced from the same sample in a study of T cell repertoires in cytomegalovirus infection. TCRdb processed the reads anew with MiXCR; each CDR3 protein has one entry. The sample contains 250,000 to 300,000 distinct CDR3 sequences, approximately 15% of which appear only once. Sequenced material: CD8+ T cells from PBMCs. The receptors here all came from a human donor in good health (CMV status not recorded). Some clones in this sample may be carry-over from other donors' samples.

The sample holds many counts of this clonotype. V is TRBV6-1 and J is TRBJ2-7; 7 bases agree with TRBD1. The CDR3 totals 15 residues. V gave up 7 bases and J gave up 3 bases; unmatched junction bases: 12. From germline, CDR1 is MNHNS and CDR2 SASEGT. In nucleotides, the CDR3 is TGTGCCAGCACCCCCCTCGGGGACAGACTCTACGAGCAGTACTTC. Protein: CASTPLGDRLYEQYF.

This clonotype was picked up a small number of times. The chain employs TRBV20-1 and TRBJ2-1; 11 bases line up with TRBD2. CDR1 DFQATT and CDR2 SNEGSKA come from the germline V gene (reference sequence). CDR3 length equals 14 residues. The trim removed 8 bases at V and 5 bases at J, leaving 8 bases unmatched. The DNA of the CDR3 is TGCAGTCCCCTGGGACTAGCGGACCACAATGAGCAGTTCTTC. Translating gives CSPLGLADHNEQFF.

The chain has TRBV12-3 or TRBV12-4 and TRBJ1-1; D unresolved. The CDR3 is 13 residues long. Trimming cost V 7 bases and J 2 bases, with 11 bases left between them. The CDR3 sequence: CASTFWTNTEAFF. CDR3 DNA sequence: TGTGCCAGCACTTTCTGGACTAACACTGAAGCTTTCTTT.

V usage is TRBV20-1 and J usage is TRBJ2-3; D is possibly TRBD2 (6 bases). Deletions cut 4 bases from V and 2 bases from J, with 13 bases between. The CDR3 runs 14 residues. Germline V lookup: CDR1 DFQATT, CDR2 SNEGSKA (reference sequence). In DNA, the CDR3 is TGCAGTGCTACTCCCGGGGGAACCACAGATACGCAGTATTTT. This codes for CSATPGGTTDTQYF.

This clonotype was detected many times. The chain uses TRBV7-6 and TRBJ1-1, with TRBD1 as a possible D gene (6 bases). Germline V lookup: CDR1 SGHVS, CDR2 FNYEAQ. This CDR3 is built from 14 residues. Trimming pared 5 bases from V and 4 bases from J, leaving 14 bases between. The CDR3 DNA reads as TGTGCCAGCAGCCCCAGGGGTGGGACCACTGAAGCTTTCTTT. This translates into CASSPRGGTTEAFF.

This clonotype was recorded many times. V gene TRBV25-1 combines with J gene TRBJ1-1, with D unresolved. From germline, CDR1 is MGHDK and CDR2 SYGVNS. The CDR3 extends over 16 amino acids. V was cut by 3 bases and J by 3 bases, with 17 bases left in between. This CDR3 is CASSELRGGKDTEAFF. The CDR3 DNA sequence: TGTGCCAGCAGTGAGCTCCGGGGAGGGAAGGACACTGAAGCTTTCTTT.

The V call is TRBV7-9, the J call TRBJ2-1; D uncertain. Per germline, CDR1 SEHNR and CDR2 FQNEAQ (reference sequence). The CDR3 consists of 14 residues. V gave up 10 bases and J gave up 1 base, with 14 bases separating them. The CDR3 spells CATTDSASYNEQFF. The CDR3 DNA reads as TGTGCCACCACGGATTCAGCGTCCTACAATGAGCAGTTCTTC.

This clonotype has just a few counts. V and J are TRBV20-1 and TRBJ2-1; D is possibly TRBD1 (7 bases). Germline V gene data show CDR1 as DFQATT and CDR2 as SNEGSKA (reference sequence). Trimming pared 1 base from V and 3 bases from J, leaving 13 bases between. The CDR3 covers 15 residues. Here the CDR3 DNA reads TGCAGTGCTAGAGTCGACAGGGAGGACTACAATGAGCAGTTCTTC. Translation: CSARVDREDYNEQFF.

This clonotype was picked up many times. The V gene is TRBV28, the J gene TRBJ1-5; no clear D. Trimming cost V 3 bases and J 0 bases, with 12 bases left between them. In germline, CDR1 is MDHEN, CDR2 SYDVKM. The CDR3 is 16 amino acids. CDR3 DNA sequence: TGTGCCAGCAGTTTGAGGCCTACCTATAGCAATCAGCCCCAGCATTTT. It yields the protein CASSLRPTYSNQPQHF.

This clonotype has at least ten counts. This chain joins TRBV4-3 and TRBJ1-1, with D tentatively TRBD1 (6 bases). V lost 0 bases and J lost 1, with 15 bases in between. The CDR3 has 17 residues. Germline CDR1 reads LGHNA; CDR2 reads YSLEER. For the CDR3, the DNA is TGCGCCAGCAGCCAAGACATGGCAGGGGCTGGGAACACTGAAGCTTTCTTT. Encoded protein: CASSQDMAGAGNTEAFF.

This clonotype has a handful of counts. J is TRBJ2-7 and V is TRBV12-3 or TRBV12-4; 7 bases are shared with TRBD1. J was trimmed by 3 bases and V by 5 bases; bases with no gene match: 4. This CDR3 spans 13 amino acids. The CDR3 bases are TGTGCCAGCAGTGAGGACAGGTTCTACGAGCAGTACTTC. Translated: CASSEDRFYEQYF.

This clonotype came up a few times. The chain carries TRBV4-1 and TRBJ1-2; possible D gene TRBD1, 5 bases. Germline assignment: CDR1 MGHRA and CDR2 YSYEKL. The CDR3 contains 16 residues. Between the trimmed V and J ends, which lost 4 bases and 0 bases, there was a span of 15 bases. In nucleotides, the CDR3 is TGCGCCAGCAGCCCCCGTTCCCGGGACTCTAACTATGGCTACACCTTC. This translates into CASSPRSRDSNYGYTF.

This clonotype was picked up many times. The chain couples TRBV29-1 to TRBJ2-5, with D possibly matching TRBD1 (6 bases). Between the trimmed V and J ends, which lost 1 base and 6 bases, there was a span of 21 bases. Germline loops: CDR1 SQVTM, CDR2 ANQGSEA. The CDR3 has 16 residues. The CDR3 loop reads CSVEVLDSLTRKTQYF. CDR3 coding DNA: TGCAGCGTTGAAGTTCTGGACAGTCTCACTAGGAAGACCCAGTACTTC.

The genes are TRBV4-1 and TRBJ2-1; 11 bases match TRBD2. The CDR3 is 16 residues long. J was trimmed by 10 bases and V by 0 bases; bases with no gene match: 8. Germline V CDR1 and CDR2: MGHRA, YSYEKL. CDR3 coding DNA: TGCGCCAGCAGCCAAGAGCGTAGCGGGGGGGCCAGGGAGCAGTTCTTC. Protein sequence: CASSQERSGGAREQFF.

Notes on this clonotype: Compared with germline, one end of the junction differs, possibly owing to a read error. This chain links TRBV25-1 with TRBJ2-7; 7 bases are shared with TRBD1. There are 15 residues in the CDR3. Germline loops: CDR1 MGHDK, CDR2 SYGVNS. The CDR3 coding sequence is TGTGCCAGCAGCGAATGGACAGGCGACTCCTACGAGCAGTACTTC. Its protein is CASSEWTGDSYEQYF.

This clonotype was observed at least ten times. The V gene is TRBV7-3, the J gene TRBJ2-2; D is ambiguous. The germline V gene encodes CDR1 SGHTA and CDR2 FQGTGA. Trimming took off 5 bases at V and 6 bases at J, with 19 bases between the two ends. The CDR3 consists of 16 residues. CDR3: CASSPGPYRKPGELFF. The CDR3, as DNA: TGTGCCAGCAGCCCTGGACCATATAGGAAGCCCGGGGAGCTGTTTTTT.

The V gene is TRBV10-3, the J gene TRBJ2-2; D ambiguous. Trimming stripped 3 bases from V and 3 bases from J, with 11 bases between. The CDR3 is 15 amino acids. Germline values: CDR1 ENHRY, CDR2 SYGVKD. The CDR3 region is CAISDPDGDTGELFF. The CDR3 DNA follows: TGTGCCATCAGTGATCCGGACGGAGACACCGGGGAGCTGTTTTTT.

V is TRBV20-1 and J is TRBJ2-5; unclear D gene. V lost 1 base to trimming and J lost 5 bases, with 14 bases between them. CDR1 is DFQATT and CDR2 is SNEGSKA in the germline V gene (reference sequence). There are 14 residues in the CDR3. The CDR3 loop reads CSARGPDRLETQYF. CDR3 sequence (DNA): TGCAGTGCTAGAGGCCCGGACCGTTTGGAGACCCAGTACTTC.

This clonotype was recorded once. This sequence may be a read error, since a much larger clone differs from it by one base. The conserved final phenylalanine or tryptophan is absent from the CDR3, which likely points to a read error. This chain links TRBV7-2 with TRBJ2-3; D possibly corresponds to TRBD2 (7 bases). Deletions cut 5 bases from V and 0 bases from J, with 15 bases between. Germline lookup yields CDR1 SGHTA and CDR2 FQGNSA. This CDR3 region has 16 residues. Here the CDR3 reads CASSGPAGTSTDTQYI. The CDR3 coding sequence is TGTGCCAGCAGCGGACCAGCGGGGACAAGCACAGATACGCAGTATATT.

This clonotype was detected ten times or more. CDR3 sequence: CASSERETVTEAFF. In DNA form, the CDR3 reads TGTGCCAGCAGTGAAAGGGAGACAGTCACTGAAGCTTTCTTT. This chain links TRBV6-1 with TRBJ1-1; perhaps TRBD1 as D (5 bases). Trimming removed 2 bases at V and 4 bases at J, with 11 bases between. The CDR3 covers 14 residues. CDR1 and CDR2 (germline): MNHNS, SASEGT.

This clonotype was seen many times. The V and J genes are TRBV7-9 and TRBJ2-2; D is possibly TRBD1 (6 bases). Per the germline V gene, CDR1 is SEHNR and CDR2 is FQNEAQ (reference sequence). The CDR3 length is 18 residues. The V end lost 3 bases, the J end lost 2 bases, and 19 bases lay between the germline ends. CDR3 bases: TGTGCCAGCAGCTTTAAGTCAGTAGGACAGCTAAACACCGGGGAGCTGTTTTTT. Protein sequence: CASSFKSVGQLNTGELFF.

In this sample, this clonotype turned up many times. The chain has TRBV7-6 and TRBJ1-2; unclear D gene. The CDR3 is made up of 14 amino acids. Germline values: CDR1 SGHVS, CDR2 FNYEAQ. V lost 5 bases, J lost 5 bases, and 15 bases lay in between. The CDR3 region is CASSPSGEDYGYTF. The DNA for the CDR3 is TGTGCCAGCAGCCCTAGCGGAGAGGATTATGGCTACACCTTC.

This clonotype has ten or more counts. The chain couples TRBV29-1 to TRBJ2-5; 10 bases align to TRBD2. The CDR3 totals 17 residues. Germline trimming cut 3 bases from V and 3 bases from J; bases unmatched to any gene: 13. Germline values: CDR1 SQVTM, CDR2 ANQGSEA. The CDR3: CSVEVASGGPEKETQYF. CDR3 DNA sequence: TGCAGCGTTGAGGTCGCTAGCGGGGGTCCTGAGAAAGAGACCCAGTACTTC.

This clonotype was found a few times. This chain uses TRBV7-9 with TRBJ1-4; D possibly corresponds to TRBD1 (5 bases). Germline V gene lookup returns CDR1 SEHNR and CDR2 FQNEAQ (reference sequence). V was clipped by 4 bases and J by 7 bases, with 13 bases between them. The CDR3 sequence is 14 residues long. In DNA form, the CDR3 reads TGTGCCAGCAGCTCCGGACAAAGGGCTGAAAAACTGTTTTTT. This codes for CASSSGQRAEKLFF.

The rearrangement joins TRBV28 to TRBJ1-2; D is ambiguous. This CDR3 contains 14 residues. Germline lookup yields CDR1 MDHEN and CDR2 SYDVKM. Trimming removed 7 bases at V and 5 bases at J, with 17 bases between. This chain's CDR3 is CASTPPTQTYGYTF. In DNA, the CDR3 is TGTGCCAGCACACCTCCCACGCAGACGTATGGCTACACCTTC.

The sample holds many counts of this clonotype. The rearrangement links TRBV7-6 to TRBJ2-5; D unclear. Germline CDR1 is SGHVS and CDR2 is FNYEAQ. The CDR3 totals 13 residues. V dropped 1 base and J dropped 3 bases, with 6 bases sitting between them. CDR3 in DNA: TGTGCCAGCAGCTTAGGGGAAGAAGAGACCCAGTACTTC. Translating it yields CASSLGEEETQYF.

V is TRBV29-1 and J is TRBJ2-6; D is unclear. V lost 2 bases and J lost 0, with 17 bases in between. The CDR3 has 18 residues. Germline V gives CDR1 SQVTM, CDR2 ANQGSEA. The CDR3 here is CSVETGDHPFSGANVLTF. The CDR3 DNA reads as TGCAGCGTTGAAACCGGAGACCACCCCTTCTCTGGGGCCAACGTCCTGACTTTC.

This rearrangement joins TRBV15 to TRBJ2-1; TRBD2 matches 8 bases. Germline values: CDR1 LNHNV, CDR2 YYDKDF (reference sequence). V lost 9 bases to trimming and J lost 7 bases; unmatched junction nucleotides: 14. The CDR3 length is 15 residues. The CDR3 protein is CATSIDGGAANEQFF. Written as DNA, the CDR3 is TGTGCCACTTCAATAGACGGGGGGGCGGCTAATGAGCAGTTCTTC.